This T cell receptor beta chain was sequenced in a study of regulatory T cells after allogeneic stem cell transplantation (dated 2018 in TCRdb). In the study overall: Each patient's group depended on whether acute graft-versus-host disease developed within 100 days after stem cell transplantation. CD4+CD25+CD127- regulatory T cells were isolated from patient PBMCs by fluorescence-activated cell sorting. Conventional CD4+ T cells defined as CD4+CD25+/-CD127+ were also sorted and TCR-sequenced for comparison in the study. The study compared the TCR repertoire of regulatory T cells after allogeneic stem cell transplantation in patients who had acute graft-versus-host disease versus patients who did not. Broad study findings and their caveats: Conventional CD4+ T-cell repertoire diversity did not differ significantly between patients with and without graft-versus-host disease. Top 10 regulatory T-cell clones occupied a significantly larger repertoire share in non-GvHD patients, suggesting expansion of presumably allo-specific protective clones. The small patient sample size meant the findings required validation in a larger cohort. The regulatory T-cell TCR repertoire was less diverse and more focused in patients without graft-versus-host disease than in patients with graft-versus-host disease. None of the regulatory T-cell clones was shared across all patients, and no significant correlation was found between sorted cell numbers and the inverse Simpson index.

Worth noting for this clonotype: Its binding antigen is unknown. A junction boundary mismatches the germline segment, possibly from a read error.

The CDR3 covers 14 residues, taking in both the cysteine and the phenylalanine. Kept here is only the CDR3 DNA, which spans 42 bases and is read in frame from base 1. The germline V gene (reference sequence) sets CDR1 to DFQATT and CDR2 to SNEGSKA. The time point label corresponds to: 30 days after allogeneic hematopoietic stem cell transplantation. At 30 days after allogeneic hematopoietic stem cell transplantation, peripheral blood mononuclear cells were collected from the patients. The reads were generated on an Illumina MiSeq. The SMARTer RACE cDNA Amplification kit was used to reverse transcribe the RNA, and the TCR beta CDR3 region was then amplified. The RNeasy Mini Kit was used to extract RNA from the sorted cells. Illumina paired-end sequencing was used to sequence the TCR beta amplicons. Regarding the original processing steps: TCR repertoire analysis used MiXCR, VDJtools and the tcR R package. The inverse Simpson index served to quantify diversity, and clones were sorted into rare, small, medium or expanded bins based on their proportion of the repertoire. The public sequencing data were trimmed at Q25 with fastp and processed into clonotypes with MiXCR by TCRdb, which kept only in-frame beta chains. Duplicate CDR3 protein sequences are folded into a single record with the most common DNA and genes. The V and J calls and clone size are TCRdb's, not the authors'. This sample comprises 4,000 to 5,000 distinct CDR3 sequences, roughly 96% of them detected only once. The ten largest clones add up to about 40% of the sample.

The sequence was obtained from a human patient who had an allogeneic stem cell transplant, so the T cells may come from the graft donor. The source was sorted CD4+ T cells from blood (whether regulatory or conventional is not recorded), collected 30 days after allogeneic stem cell transplant. Rearrangement joined TRBV20-1 to TRBJ1-5, with the D gene uncertain. The sequenced DNA is TGTAGTGCTAGTTGGGGAACAGACAATCATCCCCAGCATTTT. This codes for CSASWGTDNHPQHF.